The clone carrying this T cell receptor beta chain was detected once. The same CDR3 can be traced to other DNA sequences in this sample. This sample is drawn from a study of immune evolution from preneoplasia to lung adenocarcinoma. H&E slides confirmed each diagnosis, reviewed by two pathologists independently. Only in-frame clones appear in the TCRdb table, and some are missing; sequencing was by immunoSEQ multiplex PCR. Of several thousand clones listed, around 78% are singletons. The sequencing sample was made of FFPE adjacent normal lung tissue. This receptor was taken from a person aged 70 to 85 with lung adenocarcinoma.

In DNA, the CDR3 is TGTGCCAGCAGCCCCTACAGGGCCACTGAAGCTTTCTTT. This gives the protein CASSPYRATEAFF. This rearrangement joins TRBV7-2 to TRBJ1-1; a weak D match, TRBD1 (6 bases). The CDR3 is 13 amino acids. CDR1 SGHTA and CDR2 FQGNSA come from the germline V gene. Trimming cost V 5 bases and J 4 bases, with 11 bases left between them.